The rows below give T cell receptor beta chains drawn from one sample of a study of T-cell reconstitution after alpha-beta-depleted transplantation in children. TCRdb re-analysed the PCR reads in MiXCR, keeping a single row per CDR3 protein. The sample consists of about 240,000 distinct CDR3 sequences, around 13% of them appearing once. Sequenced here: PBMCs from the stem cell graft donor, sampled from the stem cell graft. Every receptor here comes from a human donor who donated a stem cell graft to a child with acute lymphoblastic leukemia. Each CDR3 is given with its conserved first and last residue. A D gene is named only where the DNA matches it firmly. Clone size is given for some rows only: seen once, a few or many times, or a class if the clone is expanded.

TRBJ2-7	.	many	TRBV7-9	CASSSGPPSYEQYF	TGTGCCAGCAGCTCCGGCCCCCCTTCCTACGAGCAGTACTTC
TRBJ2-1	TRBD2	.	TRBV20-1	CSASDRAGGWGNEQFF	TGCAGTGCTAGCGATAGGGCGGGAGGCTGGGGGAATGAGCAGTTCTTC
TRBJ2-7	TRBD1	many	TRBV9	CASSQGQGGYEQYF	TGTGCCAGCAGCCAGGGACAGGGAGGCTACGAGCAGTACTTC
TRBJ1-1	.	.	TRBV29-1	CSVAPGHPNTEAFF	TGCAGCGTGGCACCGGGACACCCGAACACTGAAGCTTTCTTT
TRBJ1-6	.	many	TRBV6-2/TRBV6-3	CASLRGRHNSPLHF	TGTGCCAGCCTCAGAGGGCGGCATAATTCACCCCTCCACTTT
TRBJ1-2	TRBD1	many	TRBV7-9	CASSAQGAFFVGYTF	TGTGCCAGCAGCGCCCAGGGGGCTTTTTTTGTTGGCTACACCTTC
TRBJ2-7	TRBD1	many	TRBV11-2	CASSFGQGSEQYF	TGTGCCAGCAGCTTTGGACAGGGCAGCGAGCAGTACTTC
TRBJ1-1	.	many	TRBV4-3	CASSQVLLTGSTEAFF	TGCGCCAGCAGCCAAGTCTTACTAACAGGGAGCACTGAAGCTTTCTTT
TRBJ2-3	.	many	TRBV6-6	CASSYGGANTDTQYF	TGTGCCAGCAGTTACGGAGGGGCCAACACAGATACGCAGTATTTT
TRBJ2-7	TRBD1	many	TRBV5-1	CASSPGQGLSYEQYF	TGCGCCAGCAGCCCGGGACAGGGGCTCTCCTACGAGCAGTACTTC
TRBJ2-3	.	.	TRBV7-2	CASSNSYTDTQYF	TGTGCCAGCAGCAATAGTTACACAGATACGCAGTATTTT
TRBJ1-4	.	many	TRBV29-1	CSVEVSDSLNEKLFF	TGCAGCGTTGAAGTGTCTGACAGCCTTAATGAAAAACTGTTTTTT
TRBJ2-2	.	many	TRBV3-1	CASSQVGGHNTGELFF	TGTGCCAGCAGCCAGGTCGGAGGGCACAACACCGGGGAGCTGTTTTTT
TRBJ2-1	.	.	TRBV30	CAWSFLDFLDNEQFF	TGTGCCTGGAGTTTTCTAGATTTTTTAGACAATGAGCAGTTCTTC
TRBJ2-3	.	many	TRBV20-1	CSGNREGDTQYF	TGCAGTGGGAACAGGGAGGGGGATACGCAGTATTTT
TRBJ2-3	TRBD2	many	TRBV12-3/TRBV12-4	CASSLLAGDADTQYF	TGTGCCAGCAGTCTACTAGCGGGAGACGCAGATACGCAGTATTTT
TRBJ1-2	.	many	TRBV10-3	CAISETANYGYTF	TGTGCCATCAGTGAGACGGCTAACTATGGCTACACCTTC
TRBJ2-5	.	many	TRBV5-1	CASFPASGRAETQYF	TGCGCCAGCTTCCCCGCTTCGGGGCGGGCAGAGACCCAGTACTTC
TRBJ2-6	TRBD1	few	TRBV6-1	CASSEGDRWANVLTF	TGTGCCAGCAGTGAGGGGGACAGATGGGCCAACGTCCTGACTTTC
TRBJ1-6	.	many	TRBV28	CASSPWGGQNNSPLHF	TGTGCCAGCAGTCCTTGGGGGGGGCAAAATAATTCACCCCTCCACTTT
TRBJ2-7	.	many	TRBV7-9	CASSDSRGLRAAYEQYF	TGTGCCAGCAGCGATTCTCGGGGCCTGAGGGCCGCCTACGAGCAGTACTTC
TRBJ1-4	.	many	TRBV5-1	CASSLEGGTNEKLFF	TGCGCCAGCAGCTTGGAGGGCGGGACTAATGAAAAACTGTTTTTT
TRBJ1-1	.	many	TRBV4-3	CASSQEGVSAFF	TGCGCCAGCAGCCAAGAAGGGGTGTCAGCTTTCTTT
TRBJ1-1	.	.	TRBV4-2	CASRLTDNTNTEAFF	TGTGCCAGCAGGCTTACCGACAACACGAACACTGAAGCTTTCTTT
TRBJ2-1	.	.	TRBV4-2	CASSFQSEQFF	TGTGCCAGCAGCTTCCAGAGTGAGCAGTTCTTC
TRBJ2-5	TRBD2	many	TRBV7-2	CASSFRLAGGLETQYF	TGTGCCAGCAGCTTCAGGCTAGCGGGGGGGCTAGAGACCCAGTACTTC
TRBJ2-7	.	many	TRBV5-1	CASSLPQSYEQYF	TGCGCCAGCAGCTTACCACAGTCCTACGAGCAGTACTTC
TRBJ2-7	.	many	TRBV7-8	CASREGPYEQYF	TGTGCCAGCAGGGAGGGGCCCTACGAGCAGTACTTC
TRBJ2-1	.	many	TRBV7-6	CASSLNRLGHPNNEQFF	TGTGCCAGCAGCTTAAATAGGCTGGGGCATCCCAACAATGAGCAGTTCTTC
TRBJ1-2	.	few	TRBV19	CASSPGTPNGGYTF	TGTGCCAGTAGTCCCGGGACTCCCAATGGGGGCTACACCTTC
TRBJ2-1	.	many	TRBV29-1	CSVAVGSSSYNEQFF	TGCAGCGTTGCGGTTGGTTCTAGCTCCTACAATGAGCAGTTCTTC
TRBJ2-2	.	few	TRBV7-8	CASSYRVNGELFF	TGTGCCAGCAGCTACAGGGTTAACGGGGAGCTGTTTTTT
TRBJ1-1	.	many	TRBV5-1	CASSLKTGTTEAFF	TGCGCCAGCAGCTTGAAAACAGGGACCACTGAAGCTTTCTTT
TRBJ1-1	TRBD1	many	TRBV28	CASRGQGQNTEAFF	TGTGCCAGCAGGGGACAGGGACAGAACACTGAAGCTTTCTTT
TRBJ1-5	TRBD1	many	TRBV6-1	CASRATGGSNQPQHF	TGTGCCAGCAGGGCGACAGGGGGAAGCAATCAGCCCCAGCATTTT
TRBJ2-7	TRBD1	many	TRBV18	CASSQTTGGSYEQYF	TGTGCCAGCTCACAGACGACAGGGGGCTCCTACGAGCAGTACTTC
TRBJ2-5	.	many	TRBV7-2	CASSLAMETQYF	TGTGCCAGCAGCTTAGCTATGGAGACCCAGTACTTC